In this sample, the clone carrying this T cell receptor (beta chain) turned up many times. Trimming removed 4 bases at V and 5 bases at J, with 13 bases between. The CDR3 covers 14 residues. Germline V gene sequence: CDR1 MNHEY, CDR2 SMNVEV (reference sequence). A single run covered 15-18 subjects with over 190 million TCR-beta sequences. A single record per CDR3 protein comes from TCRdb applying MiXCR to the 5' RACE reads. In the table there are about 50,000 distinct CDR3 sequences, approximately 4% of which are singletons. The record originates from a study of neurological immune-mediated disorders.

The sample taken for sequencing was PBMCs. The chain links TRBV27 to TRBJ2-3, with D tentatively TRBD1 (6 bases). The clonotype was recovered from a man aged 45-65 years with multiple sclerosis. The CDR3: CASSSPSGEDTQYF. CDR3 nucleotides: TGTGCCAGCAGTTCCCCTTCAGGGGAAGATACGCAGTATTTT.